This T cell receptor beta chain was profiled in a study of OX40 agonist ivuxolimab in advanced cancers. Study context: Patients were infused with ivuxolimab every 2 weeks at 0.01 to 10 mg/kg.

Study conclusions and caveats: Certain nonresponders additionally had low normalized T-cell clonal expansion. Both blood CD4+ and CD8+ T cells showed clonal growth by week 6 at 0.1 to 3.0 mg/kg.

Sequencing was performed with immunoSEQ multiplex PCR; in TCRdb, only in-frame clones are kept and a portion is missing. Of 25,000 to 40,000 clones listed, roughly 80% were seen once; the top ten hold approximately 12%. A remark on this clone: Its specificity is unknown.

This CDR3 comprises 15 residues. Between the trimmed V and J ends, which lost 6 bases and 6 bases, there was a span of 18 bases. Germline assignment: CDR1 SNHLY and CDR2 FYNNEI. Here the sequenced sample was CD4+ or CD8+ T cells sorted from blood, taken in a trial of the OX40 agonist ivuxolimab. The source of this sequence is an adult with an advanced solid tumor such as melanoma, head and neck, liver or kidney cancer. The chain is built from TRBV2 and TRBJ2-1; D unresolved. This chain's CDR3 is CASSPYPGLANEQFF. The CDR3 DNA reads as TGTGCCAGCAGCCCCTATCCAGGTCTGGCCAATGAGCAGTTCTTC.